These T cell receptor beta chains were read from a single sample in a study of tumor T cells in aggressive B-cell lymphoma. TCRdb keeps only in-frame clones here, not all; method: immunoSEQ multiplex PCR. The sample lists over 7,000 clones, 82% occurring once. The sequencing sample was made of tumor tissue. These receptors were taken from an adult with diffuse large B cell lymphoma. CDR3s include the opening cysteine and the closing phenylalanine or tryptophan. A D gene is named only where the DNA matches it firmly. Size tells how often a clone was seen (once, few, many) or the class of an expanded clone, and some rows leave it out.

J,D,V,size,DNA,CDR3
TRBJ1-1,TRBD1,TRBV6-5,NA,TGTGCCACCCACCCCCTTCCAGGGGGTACTGAAGCTTTCTTT,CATHPLPGGTEAFF
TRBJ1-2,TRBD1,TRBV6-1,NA,TGTGCCAGCAGTGAAATCGGACAGGTGCTAGATGGCTACACCTTC,CASSEIGQVLDGYTF
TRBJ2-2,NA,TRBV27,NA,TGTGCCAGCAGTTTACCCGAGACAGGTGGTACCGGGGAGCTGTTTTTT,CASSLPETGGTGELFF
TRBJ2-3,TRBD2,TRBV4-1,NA,TGCGCCAGCAGCCCGGGGGGGGATACGCAGTATTTT,CASSPGGDTQYF
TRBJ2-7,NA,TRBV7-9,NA,TGTGCCAGCAGCCCCGCCGGGAACTCCTACGAGCAGTACTTC,CASSPAGNSYEQYF
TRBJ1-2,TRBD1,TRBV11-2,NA,TGTGCCAGCAGCTTAGTTCGGACAGGGCTGCATGGCTACACCTTC,CASSLVRTGLHGYTF
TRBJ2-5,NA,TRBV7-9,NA,TGTGCCAGCAGCTCCGGTCGGAGGGCCCAAGAGACCCAGTACTTC,CASSSGRRAQETQYF
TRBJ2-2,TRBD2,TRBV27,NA,TGTGCCAGCAGTTTAGTCGGACTAGCGGGGGCCTCGAACACCGGGGAGCTGTTTTTT,CASSLVGLAGASNTGELFF
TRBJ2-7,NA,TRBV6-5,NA,TGTGCCAGCAGTTACTCCCAGTATACCTACGAGCAGTACTTC,CASSYSQYTYEQYF
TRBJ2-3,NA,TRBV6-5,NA,TGTGCCAGCAGTACGGACTGGACTTTCACAGATACGCAGTATTTT,CASSTDWTFTDTQYF
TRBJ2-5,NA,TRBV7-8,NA,TGTGCCAGCAGCTTAGGGGCCAGGGGACCATTCCAACAAGAGACCCAGTACTTC,CASSLGARGPFQQETQYF
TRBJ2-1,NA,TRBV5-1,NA,TGCGCCAGCAGCTTGGAGGGGGGGTGGCAGGAGGGATACAATGAGCAGTTCTTC,CASSLEGGWQEGYNEQFF
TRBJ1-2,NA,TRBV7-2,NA,TGTGCCAGCAGCGCCCCGGGGAGATCTAACTATGGCTACACCTTC,CASSAPGRSNYGYTF
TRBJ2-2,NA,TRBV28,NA,TGTGCCAGCAGTTTAGTCCCCGGTACCGGGGAGCTGTTTTTT,CASSLVPGTGELFF
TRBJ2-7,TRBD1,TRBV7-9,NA,TGTGCCAGCAGACCCGGGACAGCATACGAGCAGTACTTC,CASRPGTAYEQYF
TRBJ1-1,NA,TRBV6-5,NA,TGTGCCAGCAGCCTCGACAAAGGGGTGAACACTGAAGCTTTCTTT,CASSLDKGVNTEAFF
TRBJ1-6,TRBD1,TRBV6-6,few,TGTGCCAGCCGACGGACAGGGGATTATAATTCACCCCTCCACTTT,CASRRTGDYNSPLHF
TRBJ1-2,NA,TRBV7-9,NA,TGTGCCAGCAGCTCATCTATGGGTAGTGACACAGCTGACTATGGCTACACCTTC,CASSSSMGSDTADYGYTF
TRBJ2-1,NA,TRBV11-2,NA,TGTGCCAGCAGCTTGGAAAAGGGGTACTACAATGAGCAGTTCTTC,CASSLEKGYYNEQFF
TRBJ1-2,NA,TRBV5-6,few,TGTGCCAGCAGCTTGGCCCCCGGGGGGGGTGGCTACACCTTC,CASSLAPGGGGYTF
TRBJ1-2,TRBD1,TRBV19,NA,TGTGCCAGTAGTACGACTGGACAGGGGTTTTTTGGCTACACCTTC,CASSTTGQGFFGYTF
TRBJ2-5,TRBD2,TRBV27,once,TGTGCCAGCAGCAACGGACTAGCGGGGGGGCGAGAGACCCAGTACTTC,CASSNGLAGGRETQYF
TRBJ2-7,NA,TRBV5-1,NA,TGCGCCAGCAGCTTGACGACAGCCTACGAGCAGTACTTC,CASSLTTAYEQYF
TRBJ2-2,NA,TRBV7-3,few,TGTGCCAGCAGGCAAGCCGGGACACCTGGGCCCGGGGAGCTGTTTTTT,CASRQAGTPGPGELFF